The text below deals with one T cell receptor beta chain. As yet, its antigen is unknown. The sample comes from a study of cytomegalovirus exposure and HLA in healthy donors. Broader study findings: Several top significant clusters appeared, in a later analysis, to be linked to common viral pathogens. Cytomegalovirus-associated TCR beta chains were listed, numbering 164.

The PCR employed 60 Vbeta primers together with 13 Jbeta primers. The protocol was immunoSEQ multiplex PCR, while the TCRdb copy is restricted to in-frame clones and leaves out a portion. The sample lists around 100,000 clones, 70% to 90% occurring once. Germline V gene data show CDR1 as SGHNT and CDR2 as YENEEA. Trimming pared 2 bases from V and 9 bases from J, leaving 8 bases between. The CDR3 loop spans 12 amino acids. Donors likely had unrecorded immune exposures despite being nominally healthy when sampled. The rearrangement joins TRBV11-3 to TRBJ2-1; D gene ambiguous. Specimen: PBMCs. The clonotype comes from a middle-aged man in good health and CMV-seronegative. The CDR3 sequence is CASSLSAAEQFF. The DNA of the CDR3 is TGTGCCAGCAGCTTATCGGCGGCTGAGCAGTTCTTC.